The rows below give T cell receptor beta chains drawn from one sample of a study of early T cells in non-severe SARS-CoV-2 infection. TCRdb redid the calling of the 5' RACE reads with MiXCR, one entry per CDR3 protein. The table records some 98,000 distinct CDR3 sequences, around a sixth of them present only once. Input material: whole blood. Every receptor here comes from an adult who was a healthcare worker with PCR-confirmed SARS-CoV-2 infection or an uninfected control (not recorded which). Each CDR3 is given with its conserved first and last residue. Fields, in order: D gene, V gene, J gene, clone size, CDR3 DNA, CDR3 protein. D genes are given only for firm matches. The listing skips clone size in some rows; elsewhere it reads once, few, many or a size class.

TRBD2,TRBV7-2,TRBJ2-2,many,TGTGCCAGCAGCTTTAGCGGGAGGGCCTCCGGGGAGCTGTTTTTT,CASSFSGRASGELFF
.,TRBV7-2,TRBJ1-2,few,TGTGCCAGCAGCTTAACGTCAGCTAACTATGGCTACACCTTC,CASSLTSANYGYTF
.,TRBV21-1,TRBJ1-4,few,TGTGCCAGCAGCAAACCCCCGGGCGATGCAACTAATGAAAAACTGTTTTTT,CASSKPPGDATNEKLFF
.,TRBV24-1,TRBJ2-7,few,TGTGCCACCAGTGTCATACGAGGACAGCTTGACTCCTACGAGCAGTACTTC,CATSVIRGQLDSYEQYF
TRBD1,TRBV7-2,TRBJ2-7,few,TGTGCCAGCAGCTTTACAGGGGGCAACGAGCAGTACTTC,CASSFTGGNEQYF
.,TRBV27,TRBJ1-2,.,TGTGCCAGCAGTTTTCGCAGGGGTGACGGCTACACCTTC,CASSFRRGDGYTF
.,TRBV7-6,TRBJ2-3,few,TGTGCCAGCAGCTTAGCGCAGGGAGATACGCAGTATTTT,CASSLAQGDTQYF
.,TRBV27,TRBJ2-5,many,TGTGCCAGCAGTCATCTTGGACAGAGCCAAGAGACCCAGTACTTC,CASSHLGQSQETQYF
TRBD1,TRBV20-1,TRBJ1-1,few,TGCAGTGCTAGACAGGGGGCAAGCACTGAAGCTTTCTTT,CSARQGASTEAFF
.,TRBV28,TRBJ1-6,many,TGTGCCAGCAGTCCCCCGAGGGGACACAGGGTTAGAATTTATAATTCACCCCTCCACTTT,CASSPPRGHRVRIYNSPLHF
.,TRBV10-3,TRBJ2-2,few,TGTGCCATCAGTAAAACCCCCGAGGCCGGGGAGCTGTTTTTT,CAISKTPEAGELFF
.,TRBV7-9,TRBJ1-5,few,TGTGCCAGCAGCCACTCCCGGGACGGAGGTTTACGGCCCCAGCATTTT,CASSHSRDGGLRPQHF
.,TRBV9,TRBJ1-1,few,TGTGCCAGCAGTTGGGGGACCACAGGACTGACGAACACTGAAGCTTTCTTT,CASSWGTTGLTNTEAFF
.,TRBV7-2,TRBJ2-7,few,TGTGCCAGCAGCCCCGCCCCGTTTTCCTCCTACGAGCAGTACTTC,CASSPAPFSSYEQYF
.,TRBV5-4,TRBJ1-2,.,TGTGCCAGCAGCTTGGAAGAGAGATATGGCTACACCTTC,CASSLEERYGYTF
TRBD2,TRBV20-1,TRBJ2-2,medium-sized,TGCAGTGCTAGAGCGGGGGGGAACACCGGGGAGCTGTTTTTT,CSARAGGNTGELFF
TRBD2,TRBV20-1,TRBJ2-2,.,TGCAGTGCTCGGGAGGCGCACACCGGGGAGCTGTTTTTT,CSAREAHTGELFF
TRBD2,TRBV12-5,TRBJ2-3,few,TGTGCTAGTGGTTCCGGGCTAGCGGGGTCTACAGATACGCAGTATTTT,CASGSGLAGSTDTQYF
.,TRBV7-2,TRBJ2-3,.,TGTGCCAGCAGCCTGGCGGCCACAGATACGCAGTATTTT,CASSLAATDTQYF
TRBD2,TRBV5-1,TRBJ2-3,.,TGCGCCAGCAGCTTGGCCTTACGGGAGGGCCGAGATACGCAGTATTTT,CASSLALREGRDTQYF
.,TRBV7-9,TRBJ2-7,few,TGTGCCAGCAGCTCGGTCCCGGGCAGCTACGAGCAGTACTTC,CASSSVPGSYEQYF
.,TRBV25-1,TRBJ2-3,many,TGTGCCAGCAGTGAACGGGGAGCAGACACAGATACGCAGTATTTT,CASSERGADTDTQYF
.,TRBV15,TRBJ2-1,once,TGTGCCACCAGCAGAGATCGGGGGTCCTACAATGAGCAGTTCTTC,CATSRDRGSYNEQFF
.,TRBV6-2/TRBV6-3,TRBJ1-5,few,TGTGCCAGCAGTTACCACAAATACAGCGAAGATAGCAATCAGCCCCAGCATTTT,CASSYHKYSEDSNQPQHF
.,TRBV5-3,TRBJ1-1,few,TGTGCCAGAAGCTTGGCCGGACTCCCCCCCGAGGGGACTGAAGCTTTCTTT,CARSLAGLPPEGTEAFF
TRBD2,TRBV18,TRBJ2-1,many,TGTGCCAGCCAGGGACTAGGGGTCTACAATGAGCAGTTCTTC,CASQGLGVYNEQFF
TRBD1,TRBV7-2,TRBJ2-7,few,TGTGCCAGCAGCGCCGGACAGGGGGCGGTCTACGAGCAGTACTTC,CASSAGQGAVYEQYF
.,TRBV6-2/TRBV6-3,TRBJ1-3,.,TGTGCCAGCAGACCGCCGCCGCGGGCTGGAAACACCATATATTTT,CASRPPPRAGNTIYF
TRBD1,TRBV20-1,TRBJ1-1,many,TGCAGTGCTAGAAGGCAGGGGGTTGGTAACACTGAAGCTTTCTTT,CSARRQGVGNTEAFF
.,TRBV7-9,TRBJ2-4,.,TGTGCCAGCAGTGTTACGGACATTCAGTACTTC,CASSVTDIQYF
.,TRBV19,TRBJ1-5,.,TGTGCCAGTAGGAAGGGAAGCAATCAGCCCCAGCATTTT,CASRKGSNQPQHF
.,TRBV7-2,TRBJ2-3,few,TGTGCCAGCAGCTTCCGGGACTTTACAGATACGCAGTATTTT,CASSFRDFTDTQYF
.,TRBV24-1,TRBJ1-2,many,TGTGCCACCAGTGATTTTCAGCCTGGCTACACCTTC,CATSDFQPGYTF
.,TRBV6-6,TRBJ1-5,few,TGTGCCAGCAGTTACTCGAACAGCAATCAGCCCCAGCATTTT,CASSYSNSNQPQHF
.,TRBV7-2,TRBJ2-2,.,TGTGCCAGCAGCTTAGCTTCGGTTAACACCGGGGAGCTGTTTTTT,CASSLASVNTGELFF
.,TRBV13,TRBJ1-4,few,TGTGCCAGCAGCCAAGGGACACCATCAACTAATGAAAAACTGTTTTTT,CASSQGTPSTNEKLFF
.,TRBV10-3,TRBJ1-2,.,TGTGCCATCAGAAGCCAGGGGACAAGTACTAACTATGGCTACACCTTC,CAIRSQGTSTNYGYTF
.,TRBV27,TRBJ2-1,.,TGTGCCAGCGGACCAGCCTTATCCTACAATGAGCAGTTCTTC,CASGPALSYNEQFF
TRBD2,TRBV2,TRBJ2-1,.,TGTGCCAGCAGCATTAGCGGGGGACCCAACAATGAGCAGTTCTTC,CASSISGGPNNEQFF
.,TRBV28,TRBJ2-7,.,TGTGCCAGCGAGGTCGGGCCGGACTCCTACGAGCAGTACTTC,CASEVGPDSYEQYF
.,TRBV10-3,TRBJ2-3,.,TGTGCCATCAGTGAGGATAACCGGGGGAGCACAGATACGCAGTATTTT,CAISEDNRGSTDTQYF
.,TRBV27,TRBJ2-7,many,TGTGCCAGCAGTTTAAACTCCTACGAGCAGTACTTC,CASSLNSYEQYF
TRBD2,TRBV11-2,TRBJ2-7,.,TGTGCCAGCAGCTCGCGGACTAGCGGGAGTGCCTACGAGCAGTACTTC,CASSSRTSGSAYEQYF